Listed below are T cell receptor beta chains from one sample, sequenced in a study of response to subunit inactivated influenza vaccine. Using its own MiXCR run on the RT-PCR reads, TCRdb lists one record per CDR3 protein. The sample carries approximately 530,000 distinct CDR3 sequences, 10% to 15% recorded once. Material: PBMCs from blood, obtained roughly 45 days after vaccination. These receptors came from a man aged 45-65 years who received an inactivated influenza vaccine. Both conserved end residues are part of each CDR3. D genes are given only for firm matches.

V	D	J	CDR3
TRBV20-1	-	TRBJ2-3	CSARVRRTSTDTQYF
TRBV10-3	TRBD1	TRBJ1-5	CAIGTDNQPQHF
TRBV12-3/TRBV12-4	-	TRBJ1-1	CASRQTGGTEAFF
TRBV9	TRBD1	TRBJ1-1	CASSVGQGADEAFF
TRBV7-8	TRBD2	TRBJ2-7	CASSLDGGAYEQYF
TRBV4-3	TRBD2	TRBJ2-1	CASSQAPSGRTYNEQFF
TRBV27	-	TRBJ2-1	CASSPTYSYNEQFF
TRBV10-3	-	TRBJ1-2	CAISEGATGGYTF
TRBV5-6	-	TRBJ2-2	CASSPRGGITGELFF
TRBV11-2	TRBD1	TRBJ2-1	CASSTEQGVVEQFF
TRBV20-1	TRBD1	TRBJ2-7	CSHRTGLTHEQYF
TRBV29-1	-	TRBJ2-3	CSVGVAVTDTQYF
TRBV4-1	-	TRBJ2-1	CASSQLQAGEQFF
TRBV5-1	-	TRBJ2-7	CASSGQGHEQYF
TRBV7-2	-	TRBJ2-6	CASSLMGRAGANVLTF
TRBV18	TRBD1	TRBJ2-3	CASSLDRVADTQYF
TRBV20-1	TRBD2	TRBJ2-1	CSASSTSLRFF
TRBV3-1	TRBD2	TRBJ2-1	CASSLSGRYNEQFF
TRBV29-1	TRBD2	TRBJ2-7	CSVEEGGGPYEQYF
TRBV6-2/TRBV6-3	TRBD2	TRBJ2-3	CASSAGTSGYTDTQYF
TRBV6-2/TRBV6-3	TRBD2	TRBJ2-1	CASSYLRGLAVDNEQFF
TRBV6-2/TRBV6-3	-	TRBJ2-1	CASSYRAGSGNEQFF
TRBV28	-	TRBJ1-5	CASSSTVEVSNQPQHF
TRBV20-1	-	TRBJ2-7	CSARVQGLYEQYF
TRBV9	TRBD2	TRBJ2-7	CASSLRSGGLPYEQYF
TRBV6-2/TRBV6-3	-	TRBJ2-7	CASSGQRSYEQYF
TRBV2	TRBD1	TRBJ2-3	CASNPGGLGDTQYF
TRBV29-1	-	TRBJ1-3	CSVGIGGSGNTIYF
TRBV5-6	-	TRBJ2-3	CASSLGLGNQATQYF
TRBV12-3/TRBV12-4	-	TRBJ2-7	CASSLEGIGYEQYF
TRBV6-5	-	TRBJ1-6	CASSYFSPLFYNSPLHF
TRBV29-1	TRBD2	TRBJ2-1	CSVEGLAGDNEQFF
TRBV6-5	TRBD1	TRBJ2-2	CASSYVQGGGELFF
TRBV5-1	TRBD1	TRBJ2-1	CASTKGNGQGPYNEQFF
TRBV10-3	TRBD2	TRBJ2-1	CAISEGTSSYNEQFF
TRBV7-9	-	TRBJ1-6	CASSVRGENSPLHF
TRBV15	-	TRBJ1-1	CATSRDTEAFF
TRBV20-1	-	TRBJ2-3	CSAQGPISTDTQYF
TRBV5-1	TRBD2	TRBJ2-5	CASRTGTSGMQETQYF
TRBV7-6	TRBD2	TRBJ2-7	CASSPTAGYLYEQYF
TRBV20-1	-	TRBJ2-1	CSARDLEQFF
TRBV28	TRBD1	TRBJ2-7	CASISGGAPYEQYF
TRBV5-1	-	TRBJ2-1	CASSLDRGGGNEQFF
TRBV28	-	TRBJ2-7	CASSFFRREQYF
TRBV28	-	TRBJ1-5	CASSDTGNQPQHF
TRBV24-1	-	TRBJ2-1	CATSGVSRSGYNEQFF
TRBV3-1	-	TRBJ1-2	CASSQGAGQGYTF
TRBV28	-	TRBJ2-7	CASTLGQDYEQYF
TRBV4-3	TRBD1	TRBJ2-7	CASSPWTGGGYEQYF
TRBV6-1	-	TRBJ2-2	CASRRGHQITGELFF
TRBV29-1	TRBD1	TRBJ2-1	CSGKQGANNEQFF
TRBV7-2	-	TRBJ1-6	CASSLAPVGASFPLHF
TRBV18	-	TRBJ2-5	CASSPGSGQETQYF
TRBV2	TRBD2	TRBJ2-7	CASRTSGRAGIAEQYF
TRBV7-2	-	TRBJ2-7	CASSLRSTYFYEQYF
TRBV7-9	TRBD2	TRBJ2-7	CASSRLALEQYF
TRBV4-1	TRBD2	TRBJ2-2	CASSQGLAVHANTGELFF